These 2 T cell receptor beta chains share one sample of origin, sequenced in a study of shared clonotypes between healthy human individuals. Profiling relied on immunoSEQ multiplex PCR, and the TCRdb table lists in-frame clones only, not all of them. The table shows 2.3 million or so clones, with 80% to 95% occurring only once. Material: naive CD4+ T cells from PBMCs. Subset: CD45RA+ positively selected. These receptors were obtained from a man aged 18 to 30 in good health. Some clones in this sample may be carry-over from other donors' samples.

The J gene is TRBJ1-2, the V gene TRBV7-9, with a tentative D call TRBD1 (5 bases). V lost 2 bases to trimming and J lost 7 bases, with 14 bases between them. This CDR3 region has 14 residues. Germline CDR1 SEHNR, CDR2 FQNEAQ (reference sequence). CDR3 residues: CASSLMGQGSGYTF. CDR3 in DNA: TGTGCCAGCAGCTTAATGGGGCAGGGAAGTGGCTACACCTTC.

The gene calls are TRBV29-1 and TRBJ2-3; D remains unclear. CDR1 is SQVTM and CDR2 is ANQGSEA in the germline V gene. CDR3 length equals 16 residues. V shed 0 bases and J shed 0 bases, with 13 bases lying between them. The CDR3 here is CSVEDETYLSTDTQYF. The CDR3 DNA reads TGCAGCGTTGAAGATGAAACATACCTCAGCACAGATACGCAGTATTTT.